This T cell receptor beta chain originates from a study of blood T cell repertoires in COVID-19. Study context: Samples taken during acute and convalescent COVID-19 were collected in the United States, Italy and Spain. From T cells, B-cell-depleted T cells, or PBMCs came the material, which was cDNA or gDNA.

Germline V CDR1 and CDR2: SGHTA, FQGNSA. The V and J ends lost 5 bases and 5 bases, in that order; junction bases with no gene match: 6. The CDR3 has 16 residues. Authors' analysis steps: Scientists estimated how many nucleated cells there were by amplifying reference gene primers. Some clones are missing from TCRdb's copy, which holds only in-frame ones; the method was immunoSEQ multiplex PCR. That table furnishes V, J and clone size, whereas the DNA furnished D and trimming. The sample lists about 140,000 clones, over 80% seen once, with about 1.7% in the top ten. The sequence derives from a woman aged 45-59 years with acute or convalescent COVID-19. This rearrangement joins TRBV7-2 to TRBJ2-1; 13 nucleotides match TRBD2. Sequencing was done on a sample of peripheral blood. CDR3 region: CASSPYGTSGNNEQFF. The CDR3 DNA reads TGTGCCAGCAGCCCGTACGGGACTAGCGGGAACAATGAGCAGTTCTTC.